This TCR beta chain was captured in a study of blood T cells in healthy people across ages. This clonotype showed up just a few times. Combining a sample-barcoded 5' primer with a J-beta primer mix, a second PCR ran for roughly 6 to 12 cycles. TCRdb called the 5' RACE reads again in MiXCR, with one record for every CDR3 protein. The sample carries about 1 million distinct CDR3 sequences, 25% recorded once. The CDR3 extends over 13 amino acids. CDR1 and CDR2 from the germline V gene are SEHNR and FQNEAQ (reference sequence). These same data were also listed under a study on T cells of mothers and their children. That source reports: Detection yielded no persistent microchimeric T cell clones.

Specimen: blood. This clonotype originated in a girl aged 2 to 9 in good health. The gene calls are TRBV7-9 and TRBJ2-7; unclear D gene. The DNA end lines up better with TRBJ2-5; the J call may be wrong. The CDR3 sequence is CASSLGRIETQYF. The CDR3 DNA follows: TGTGCCAGCAGCTTAGGTAGAATCGAGACCCAGTACTTC.